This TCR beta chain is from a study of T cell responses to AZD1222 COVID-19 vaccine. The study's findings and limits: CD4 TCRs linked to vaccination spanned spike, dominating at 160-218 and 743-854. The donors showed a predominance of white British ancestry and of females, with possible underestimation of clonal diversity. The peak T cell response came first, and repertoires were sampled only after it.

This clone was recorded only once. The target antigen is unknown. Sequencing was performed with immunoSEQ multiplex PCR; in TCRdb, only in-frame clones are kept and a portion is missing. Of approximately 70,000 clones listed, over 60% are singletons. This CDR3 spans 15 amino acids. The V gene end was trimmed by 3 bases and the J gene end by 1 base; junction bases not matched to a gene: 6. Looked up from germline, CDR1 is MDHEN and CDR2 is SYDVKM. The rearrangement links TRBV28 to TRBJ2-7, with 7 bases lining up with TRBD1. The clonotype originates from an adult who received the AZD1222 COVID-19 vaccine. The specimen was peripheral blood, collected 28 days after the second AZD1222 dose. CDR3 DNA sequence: TGTGCCAGCAGTTTGACAGGGCACACATCCTACGAGCAGTACTTC. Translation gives CASSLTGHTSYEQYF.